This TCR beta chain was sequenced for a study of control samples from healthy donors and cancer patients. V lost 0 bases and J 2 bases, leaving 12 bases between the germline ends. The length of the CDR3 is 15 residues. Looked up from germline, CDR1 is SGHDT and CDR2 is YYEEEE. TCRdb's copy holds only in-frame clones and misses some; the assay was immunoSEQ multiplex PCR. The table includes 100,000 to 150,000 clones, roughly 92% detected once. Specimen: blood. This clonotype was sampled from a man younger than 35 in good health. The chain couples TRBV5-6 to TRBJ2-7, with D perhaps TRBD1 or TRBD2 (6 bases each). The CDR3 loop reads CASSLVDRGPYEQYF. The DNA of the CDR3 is TGTGCCAGCAGCTTGGTCGATCGGGGGCCCTACGAGCAGTACTTC.